The 15 T cell receptor beta chains reported below all come from one sample, sequenced in a study of blood T cells in healthy people across ages. Primed by a sample-barcoded 5' primer and a J-beta primer mix, a second PCR proceeded for 7 to 11 cycles. TCRdb re-called the 5' RACE reads with MiXCR, one entry per CDR3 protein. The sample lists 1.5 million to 2 million distinct CDR3 sequences, about 35% occurring once. Input material: blood. Receptors were obtained from a woman in her twenties or thirties in good health.

The V and J genes are TRBV20-1 and TRBJ2-2; D remains ambiguous. This CDR3 has 12 amino acids. Germline V CDR1 and CDR2: DFQATT, SNEGSKA (reference sequence). V shed 2 bases and J shed 6 bases, with 7 bases lying between them. CDR3 protein: CSARSGAGELFF. CDR3 sequence (DNA): TGCAGTGCTAGATCTGGTGCCGGGGAGCTGTTTTTT.

The rearrangement links TRBV19 to TRBJ2-1; D might be TRBD1 or TRBD2, each matching 6 bases. This CDR3 has 14 residues. In germline, CDR1 is LNHDA, CDR2 SQIVND (reference sequence). V lost 1 base, J lost 9 bases, and 13 bases lay in between. Written as DNA, the CDR3 is TGTGCCAGTAGTATAGGACAGGTCGGGGGTGAGCAGTTCTTC. Its translation: CASSIGQVGGEQFF.

As DNA, the CDR3 is TGTGCCAGCAGCCCCTGGGGGGGGTTGAAAGAGGGCTACACCTTC. As protein: CASSPWGGLKEGYTF. The chain recombines TRBV5-5 with TRBJ1-2, with D possibly being TRBD1 (5 bases). Germline V lookup: CDR1 SGHKS, CDR2 YYEKEE (reference sequence). This CDR3 comprises 15 residues. V lost 4 bases, J lost 8 bases, and 21 bases lay in between.

The rearrangement joins TRBV20-1 to TRBJ2-7; the match to TRBD2 covers 8 bases. The V and J ends lost 6 bases and 0 bases, in that order; junction bases with no gene match: 7. Germline V gene data show CDR1 as DFQATT and CDR2 as SNEGSKA (reference sequence). The CDR3 is made up of 14 amino acids. CDR3 coding DNA: TGCAGTGCCCCCAGGCGGGAGGACTCCTACGAGCAGTACTTC. Amino acids: CSAPRREDSYEQYF.

For this clonotype: Just one base apart from a much larger clone, this may be a read error. Written as DNA, the CDR3 is TGCAGCGCTACGATCGAGGATACGCAGTATTTT. It encodes CSATIEDTQYF. The chain joins TRBV29-1 to TRBJ2-3; no clear D. Germline-derived CDR1 and CDR2 are SQVTM and ANQGSEA. Trimming removed 7 bases from V and 6 bases from J, with 11 bases in between. CDR3 size: 11 residues.

The gene calls are TRBV20-1 and TRBJ2-1; weak D call: TRBD1 (6 bases). The CDR3 runs to 17 residues. Germline assignment: CDR1 DFQATT and CDR2 SNEGSKA (reference sequence). Trimming took 1 base from V and 4 from J, leaving 20 bases between them. In DNA form, the CDR3 reads TGCAGTGCTAGAGGCCTCCTAGGGGGAGAGGGTTACAATGAGCAGTTCTTC. Residues: CSARGLLGGEGYNEQFF.

The chain uses TRBV15 and TRBJ1-2; 8 bases are a match to TRBD1. The CDR3 contains 15 residues. Germline values: CDR1 LNHNV, CDR2 YYDKDF (reference sequence). Losses at the gene ends were 5 bases for V and 2 bases for J; bases not matched to a gene: 7. CDR3 region: CATSGHRGRNYGYTF. For the CDR3, the DNA is TGTGCCACCAGCGGCCACAGGGGGAGGAACTATGGCTACACCTTC. Based on the CDR3 plus reference TRBV15 and TRBJ1-2, the full variable domain is DAMVIQNPRYQVTQFGKPVTLSCSQTLNHNVMYWYQQKSSQAPKLLFHYYDKDFNNEADTPDNFQSRRPNTSFCFLDIRSPGLGDTAMYLCATSGHRGRNYGYTFGSGTRLTVV.

This clonotype was seen ten or more times. V usage is TRBV4-1 and J usage is TRBJ2-1, with D perhaps TRBD1 (6 bases). The CDR3 contains 15 residues. Trimming took 2 bases from V and 5 from J, leaving 13 bases between them. Germline V lookup: CDR1 MGHRA, CDR2 YSYEKL. This chain's CDR3 is CASSQNLAGDNEQFF. The CDR3 DNA reads as TGCGCCAGCAGCCAAAACTTGGCAGGGGACAATGAGCAGTTCTTC.

The J gene is TRBJ2-7, the V gene TRBV6-1; TRBD2 agrees at 11 bases. The CDR3 runs to 15 residues. V dropped 3 bases and J dropped 2; count of bases not matched to a gene: 3. Germline CDR1 and CDR2: MNHNS and SASEGT. The CDR3 DNA is TGTGCCAGCAGTGACAATAGCGGGGGGGCCTACGAGCAGTACTTC. Amino acid sequence: CASSDNSGGAYEQYF.

As concerns this clonotype: Germline and junction disagree at one end, which may indicate a read error. The chain couples TRBV9 to TRBJ2-1; perhaps TRBD2 as D (5 bases). The V gene's germline CDR1 is SGDLS and CDR2 YYNGEE. The CDR3 length is 15 residues. CDR3 in DNA: TGTGCCAGCAGCGTAGAGGGAGTCTCCTACAATGAGCAGTGCTTC. It encodes CASSVEGVSYNEQCF.

This clonotype was seen a few times. V usage is TRBV27 and J usage is TRBJ1-1; D possibly corresponds to TRBD1 (5 bases). V was clipped by 7 bases and J by 6 bases, with 24 bases between them. The CDR3 length is 16 residues. Germline V gene sequence: CDR1 MNHEY, CDR2 SMNVEV (reference sequence). DNA of the CDR3: TGTGCCAGCACAAGTACAGTATTGGGGCGGAGCGCTGAAGCTTTCTTT. Its translation: CASTSTVLGRSAEAFF.

V usage is TRBV5-4 and J usage is TRBJ2-1, with 12 bases lining up with TRBD2. Trimming cost V 0 bases and J 9 bases; bases outside gene matches: 4. The CDR3 length is 15 residues. Germline CDR1 reads SGHNT; CDR2 reads YYREEE (reference sequence). CDR3 region: CASSLVTSGRGEQFF. CDR3 DNA sequence: TGTGCCAGCAGCTTGGTGACTAGCGGGAGAGGTGAGCAGTTCTTC.

This sequence joins TRBV28 and TRBJ2-7; D is possibly TRBD1 (5 bases). The CDR3 covers 15 residues. From germline, CDR1 is MDHEN and CDR2 SYDVKM. The germline V and J ends were trimmed by 2 bases and 0 bases, with 11 bases remaining between them. CDR3 protein: CASSLTGALSYEQYF. The DNA of the CDR3 is TGTGCCAGCAGTTTAACAGGAGCCCTCTCCTACGAGCAGTACTTC.

This clonotype has just a few counts. V usage is TRBV9 and J usage is TRBJ1-1; weak D call: TRBD1 (6 bases). Trimming stripped 5 bases from V and 2 bases from J, with 16 bases between. The germline CDR1 and CDR2 sequences are SGDLS and YYNGEE. The CDR3 consists of 15 residues. The CDR3: CASSYGLDSNTEAFF. For the CDR3, the DNA is TGTGCCAGCAGTTATGGCCTGGACAGTAACACTGAAGCTTTCTTT.

This clonotype was seen a few times. J is TRBJ1-1 and V is TRBV7-8, with D uncertain. CDR1 and CDR2 (germline): SGHVS, FQNEAQ. V was clipped by 1 base and J by 5 bases, with 11 bases between them. The CDR3 contains 14 residues. The DNA for the CDR3 is TGTGCCAGCAGCTTAGGTACTTCGGGTACTGAAGCTTTCTTT. Its protein product is CASSLGTSGTEAFF. Combining the CDR3 with reference TRBV7-8 and TRBJ1-1 gives the whole variable domain GAGVSQSPRYKVAKRGQDVALRCDPISGHVSLFWYQQALGQGPEFLTYFQNEAQLDKSGLPSDRFFAERPEGSVSTLKIQRTQQEDSAVYLCASSLGTSGTEAFFGQGTRLTVV.